The clone carrying this T cell receptor (beta chain) was recorded at least ten times. Its antigen is unknown. This CDR3 has 13 residues. Trimming cost V 7 bases and J 4 bases, with 14 bases left between them. CDR1 and CDR2 from the germline V gene are SGHRS and YFSETQ. Each CDR3 protein gets one entry after TCRdb re-called the 5' RACE reads with MiXCR. Here the sample spans about 310,000 distinct CDR3 sequences, roughly 3.5% being singletons. This entry comes from a study of T cells after yellow fever vaccination. Study-level findings and limits: FACS-sorted repertoires could contain abundant clonotypes contaminating from the bulk population.

Sequencing used PBMCs, obtained on the day of the yellow fever booster vaccination. This sequence was found in a man aged 18-30 years who received the YFV17D yellow fever vaccine. The chain couples TRBV5-1 to TRBJ1-1; possibly TRBD1 for D (6 bases). In nucleotides, the CDR3 is TGCGCCAGCGCAGGGGCCGAAGGCACTGAAGCTTTCTTT. This translates into CASAGAEGTEAFF.